This TCR beta chain is drawn from a study of Ad26.COV2.S vaccination and SARS-CoV-2 variants. For the study at large: Intramuscular Ad26.COV2.S doses were given once or twice, 56 days apart. Study results and limitations: Spike-specific TCR breadth was greater in vaccine than placebo recipients. An underestimation of total T cell responses may have resulted from the TCR breadth and depth analyses.

Trimming took off 0 bases at V and 2 bases at J, with 11 bases between the two ends. This CDR3 has 15 amino acids. Germline CDR1 is LGHNA and CDR2 is YSLEER. Treatment in this sample: some 20 received Ad26.COV2.S at low or high dose, single or two shots; about 5 received placebo; per-sample allocation not given. Material that was analyzed had been drawn on day 63 after the first vaccine or placebo injection. An adult donor aged 18-55 years was enrolled in Boston. For this clone: Antigen unknown.

The data were produced by immunoSEQ multiplex PCR, yet TCRdb's version contains in-frame clones alone and is incomplete. The repertoire includes 350,000 to 550,000 clones, 85% to 90% of them detected once, and over 2.5% sits in the top ten. The rearrangement links TRBV4-3 to TRBJ2-7, with D possibly being TRBD1 (5 bases). The sequence derives from a person between 18 and 65 years old who received the Ad26.COV2.S COVID-19 vaccine or a placebo. The sequences come from peripheral blood, collected in a trial of Ad26.COV2.S vaccine versus placebo. The CDR3 nucleotides are TGCGCCAGCAGCCAAGAGACAGATCCCCCCTACGAGCAGTACTTC. Translation: CASSQETDPPYEQYF.